A single T cell receptor (beta chain) is shown here with its context. The sample originates from a study of technical replicates of blood from several donors. Germline V CDR1 and CDR2: SGHRS, YFSETQ. Germline trimming cut 5 bases from V and 5 bases from J; bases unmatched to any gene: 9. The CDR3 runs to 16 residues. Libraries were prepared by immunoSEQ multiplex PCR; TCRdb keeps only in-frame clonotypes and omits some of them. The sample yields tens of thousands of clones, 75% to 90% seen once. Material for sequencing was PBMCs. The chain couples TRBV5-1 to TRBJ2-5; 13 bases agree with TRBD2. The origin of this receptor is a human donor in good health. Some clones in this sample may be carry-over from other donors' samples. The CDR3, as DNA: TGCGCCAGCAGTTCTGGTGGGACTAGCGGGACCGAGACCCAGTACTTC. It translates to CASSSGGTSGTETQYF.